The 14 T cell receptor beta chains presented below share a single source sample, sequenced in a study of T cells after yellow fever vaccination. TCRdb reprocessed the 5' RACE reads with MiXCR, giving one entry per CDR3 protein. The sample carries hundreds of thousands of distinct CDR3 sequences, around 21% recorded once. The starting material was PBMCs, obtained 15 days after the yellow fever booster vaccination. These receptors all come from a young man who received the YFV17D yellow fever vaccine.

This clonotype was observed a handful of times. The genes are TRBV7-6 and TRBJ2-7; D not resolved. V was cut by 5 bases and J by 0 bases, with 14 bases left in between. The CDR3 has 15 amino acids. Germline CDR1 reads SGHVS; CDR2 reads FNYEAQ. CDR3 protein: CASSPVDGGSYEQYF. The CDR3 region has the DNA TGTGCCAGCAGCCCGGTTGACGGCGGCTCCTACGAGCAGTACTTC.

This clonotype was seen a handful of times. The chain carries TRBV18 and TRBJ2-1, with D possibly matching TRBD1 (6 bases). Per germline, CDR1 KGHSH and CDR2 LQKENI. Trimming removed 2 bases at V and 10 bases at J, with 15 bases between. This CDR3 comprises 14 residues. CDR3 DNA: TGTGCCAGCTCACCATCGGCAGGGGCGCGGGAGCAGTTCTTC. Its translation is CASSPSAGAREQFF. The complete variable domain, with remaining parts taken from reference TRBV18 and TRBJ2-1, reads NAGVMQNPRHLVRRRGQEARLRCSPMKGHSHVYWYRQLPEEGLKFMVYLQKENIIDESGMPKERFSAEFPKEGPSILRIQQVVRGDSAAYFCASSPSAGAREQFFGPGTRLTVL.

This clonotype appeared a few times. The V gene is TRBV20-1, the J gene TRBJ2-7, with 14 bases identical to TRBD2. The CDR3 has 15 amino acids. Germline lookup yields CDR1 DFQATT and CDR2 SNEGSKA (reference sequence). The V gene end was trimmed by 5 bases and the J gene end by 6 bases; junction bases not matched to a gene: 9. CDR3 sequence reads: CSAAPGTSGSLEQYF. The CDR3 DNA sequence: TGCAGTGCTGCCCCCGGGACTAGCGGGAGTCTCGAGCAGTACTTC.

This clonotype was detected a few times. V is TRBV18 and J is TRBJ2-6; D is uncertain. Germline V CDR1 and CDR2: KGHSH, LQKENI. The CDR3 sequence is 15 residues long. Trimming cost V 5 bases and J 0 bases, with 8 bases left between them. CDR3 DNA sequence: TGTGCCAGCTCAGGAGTGAGCTCTGGGGCCAACGTCCTGACTTTC. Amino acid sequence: CASSGVSSGANVLTF.

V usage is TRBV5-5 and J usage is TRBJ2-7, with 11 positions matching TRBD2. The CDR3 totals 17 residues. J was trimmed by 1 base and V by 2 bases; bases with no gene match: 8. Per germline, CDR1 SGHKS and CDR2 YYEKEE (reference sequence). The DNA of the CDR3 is TGTGCCAGCAGCTTTTCCTCCGGGACTAGCGGATCCTACGAGCAGTACTTC. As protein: CASSFSSGTSGSYEQYF.

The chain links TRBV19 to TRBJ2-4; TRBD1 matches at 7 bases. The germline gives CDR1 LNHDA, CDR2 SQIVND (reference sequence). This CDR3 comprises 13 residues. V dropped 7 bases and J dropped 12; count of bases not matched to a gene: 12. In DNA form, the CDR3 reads TGTGCCAGTATCAGCCCCACAGGGGACCCTCAGTACTTC. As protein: CASISPTGDPQYF.

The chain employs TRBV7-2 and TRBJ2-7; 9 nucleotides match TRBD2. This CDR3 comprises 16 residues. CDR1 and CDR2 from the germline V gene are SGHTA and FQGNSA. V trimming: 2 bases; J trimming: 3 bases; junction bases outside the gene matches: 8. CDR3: CASSLRLAETFYEQYF. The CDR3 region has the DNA TGTGCCAGCAGCTTAAGACTAGCGGAGACGTTCTACGAGCAGTACTTC. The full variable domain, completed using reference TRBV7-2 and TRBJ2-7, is GAGVSQSPSNKVTEKGKDVELRCDPISGHTALYWYRQSLGQGLEFLIYFQGNSAPDKSGLPSDRFSAERTGGSVSTLTIQRTQQEDSAVYLCASSLRLAETFYEQYFGPGTRLTVT.

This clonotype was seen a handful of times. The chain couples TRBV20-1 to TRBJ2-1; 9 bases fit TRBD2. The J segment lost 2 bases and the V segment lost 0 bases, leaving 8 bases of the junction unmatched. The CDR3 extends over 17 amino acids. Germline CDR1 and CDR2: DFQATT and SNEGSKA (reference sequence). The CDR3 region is CSARDPYLAGTYNEQFF. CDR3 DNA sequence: TGCAGTGCTAGAGATCCCTACCTAGCGGGAACCTACAATGAGCAGTTCTTC.

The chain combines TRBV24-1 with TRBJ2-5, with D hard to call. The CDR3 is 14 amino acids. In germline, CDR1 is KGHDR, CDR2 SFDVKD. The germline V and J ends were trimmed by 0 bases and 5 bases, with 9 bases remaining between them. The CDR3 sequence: CATSDLDFGETQYF. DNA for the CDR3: TGTGCCACCAGTGATTTGGATTTTGGGGAGACCCAGTACTTC.

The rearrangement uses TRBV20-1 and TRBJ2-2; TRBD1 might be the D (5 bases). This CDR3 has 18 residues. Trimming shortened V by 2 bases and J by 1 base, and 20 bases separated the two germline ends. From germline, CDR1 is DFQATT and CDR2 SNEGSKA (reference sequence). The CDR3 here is CSARPQGGYLRNTGELFF. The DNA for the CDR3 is TGCAGTGCTAGACCCCAGGGTGGGTATCTTCGGAACACCGGGGAGCTGTTTTTT.

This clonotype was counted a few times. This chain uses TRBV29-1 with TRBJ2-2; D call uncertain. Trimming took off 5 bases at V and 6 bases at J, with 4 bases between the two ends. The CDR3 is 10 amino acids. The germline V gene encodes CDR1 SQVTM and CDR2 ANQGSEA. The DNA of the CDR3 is TGCAGCGTTTCCCCCGGGGAGCTGTTTTTT. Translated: CSVSPGELFF.

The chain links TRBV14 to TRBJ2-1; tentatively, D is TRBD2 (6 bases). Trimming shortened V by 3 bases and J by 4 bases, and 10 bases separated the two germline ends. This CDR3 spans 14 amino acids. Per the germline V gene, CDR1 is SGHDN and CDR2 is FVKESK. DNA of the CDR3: TGTGCCAGCAGCCAGATCGGGGGTTACAATGAGCAGTTCTTC. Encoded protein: CASSQIGGYNEQFF.

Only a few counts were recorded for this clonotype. DNA of the CDR3: TGTGCCAGCTACAAAAATGGCGCGGAAGAGACCCAGTACTTC. Translating gives CASYKNGAEETQYF. The rearrangement links TRBV6-1 to TRBJ2-5; D is unclear. Trimming stripped 8 bases from V and 3 bases from J, with 16 bases between. Per the germline V gene, CDR1 is MNHNS and CDR2 is SASEGT. The CDR3 runs to 14 residues.

CDR3 sequence (DNA): TGCAGTGCCACATCGCGCGCGGGAGTACGTAGTGAGCAGTTCTTC. Residues: CSATSRAGVRSEQFF. The chain carries TRBV20-1 and TRBJ2-1; 7 nucleotides align to TRBD2. Losses at the gene ends were 6 bases for V and 9 bases for J; bases not matched to a gene: 17. From germline, CDR1 is DFQATT and CDR2 SNEGSKA (reference sequence). The CDR3 is made up of 15 amino acids.